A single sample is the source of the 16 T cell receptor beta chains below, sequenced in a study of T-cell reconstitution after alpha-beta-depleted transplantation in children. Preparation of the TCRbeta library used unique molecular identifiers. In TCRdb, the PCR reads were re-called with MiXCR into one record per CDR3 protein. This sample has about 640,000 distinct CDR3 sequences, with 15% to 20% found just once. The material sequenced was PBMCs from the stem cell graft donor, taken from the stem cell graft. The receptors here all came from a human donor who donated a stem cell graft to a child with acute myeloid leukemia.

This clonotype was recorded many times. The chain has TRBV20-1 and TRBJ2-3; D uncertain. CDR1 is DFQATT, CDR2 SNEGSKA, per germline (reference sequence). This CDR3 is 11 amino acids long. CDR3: CGLPLRDTQYF. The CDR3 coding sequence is TGCGGTCTCCCCCTAAGAGATACGCAGTATTTT.

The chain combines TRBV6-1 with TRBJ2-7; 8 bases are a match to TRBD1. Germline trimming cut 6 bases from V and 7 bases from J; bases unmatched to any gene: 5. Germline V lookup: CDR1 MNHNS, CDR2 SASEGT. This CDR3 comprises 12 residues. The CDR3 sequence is CASSPDRAEQYV. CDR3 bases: TGTGCCAGCAGCCCGGACAGGGCTGAGCAGTACGTC.

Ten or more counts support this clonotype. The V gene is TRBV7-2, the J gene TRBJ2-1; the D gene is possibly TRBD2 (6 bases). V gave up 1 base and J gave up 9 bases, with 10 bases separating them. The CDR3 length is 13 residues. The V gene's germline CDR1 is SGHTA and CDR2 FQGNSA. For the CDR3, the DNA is TGTGCCAGCAGCTTAGGGGGGACTGTTGAGCAGTTCTTC. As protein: CASSLGGTVEQFF.

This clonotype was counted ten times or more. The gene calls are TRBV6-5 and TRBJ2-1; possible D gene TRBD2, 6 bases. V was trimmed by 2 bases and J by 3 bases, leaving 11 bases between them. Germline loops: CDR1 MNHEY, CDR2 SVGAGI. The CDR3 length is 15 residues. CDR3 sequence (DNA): TGTGCCAGCAGTTACCCCGGGGGAGGCTACAATGAGCAGTTCTTC. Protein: CASSYPGGGYNEQFF.

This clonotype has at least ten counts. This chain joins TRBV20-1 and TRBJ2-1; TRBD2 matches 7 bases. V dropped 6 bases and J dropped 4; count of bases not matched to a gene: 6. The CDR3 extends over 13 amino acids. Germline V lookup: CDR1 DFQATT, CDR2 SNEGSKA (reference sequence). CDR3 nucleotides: TGCAGTGCGTCCTGGCGGGGGTACAATGAGCAGTTCTTC. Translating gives CSASWRGYNEQFF.

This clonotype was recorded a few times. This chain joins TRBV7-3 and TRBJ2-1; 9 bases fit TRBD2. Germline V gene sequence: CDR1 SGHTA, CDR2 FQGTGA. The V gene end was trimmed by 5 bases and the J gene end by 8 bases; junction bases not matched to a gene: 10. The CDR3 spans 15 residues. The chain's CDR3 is CASSPNGGGADEQFF. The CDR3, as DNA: TGTGCCAGCAGCCCTAATGGCGGGGGGGCCGATGAGCAGTTCTTC.

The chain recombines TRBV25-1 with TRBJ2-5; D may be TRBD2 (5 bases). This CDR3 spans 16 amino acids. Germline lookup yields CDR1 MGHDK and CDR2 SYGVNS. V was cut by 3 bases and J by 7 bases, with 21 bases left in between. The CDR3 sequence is CASSDDYGGQTRTQYF. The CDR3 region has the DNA TGTGCCAGCAGTGATGACTACGGAGGCCAAACCAGGACCCAGTACTTC.

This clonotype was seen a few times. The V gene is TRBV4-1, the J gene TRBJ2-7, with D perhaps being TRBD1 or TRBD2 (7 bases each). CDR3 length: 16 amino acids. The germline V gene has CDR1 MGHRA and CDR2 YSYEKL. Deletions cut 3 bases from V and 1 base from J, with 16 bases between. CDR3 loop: CASSHERDRDSYEQYV. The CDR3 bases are TGCGCCAGCAGCCACGAGCGGGACAGAGATTCCTACGAGCAGTACGTC.

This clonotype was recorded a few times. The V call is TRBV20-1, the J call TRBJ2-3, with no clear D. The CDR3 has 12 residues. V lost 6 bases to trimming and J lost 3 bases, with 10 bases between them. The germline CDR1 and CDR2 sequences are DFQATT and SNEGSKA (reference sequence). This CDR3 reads CSAPAFTDTQYF. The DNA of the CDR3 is TGCAGTGCCCCCGCCTTTACAGATACGCAGTATTTT.

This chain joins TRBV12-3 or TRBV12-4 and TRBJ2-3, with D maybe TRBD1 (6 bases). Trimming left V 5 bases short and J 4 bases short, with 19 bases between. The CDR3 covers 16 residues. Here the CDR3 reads CASSGPPGVDSDTQYF. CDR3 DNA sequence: TGTGCCAGCAGTGGCCCTCCAGGGGTGGATTCAGATACGCAGTATTTT.

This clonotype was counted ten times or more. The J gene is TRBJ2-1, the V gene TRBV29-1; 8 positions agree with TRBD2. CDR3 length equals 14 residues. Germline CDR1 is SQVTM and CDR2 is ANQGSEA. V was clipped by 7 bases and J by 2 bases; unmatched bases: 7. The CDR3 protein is CSAQTGLAYNEQFF. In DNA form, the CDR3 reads TGCAGCGCCCAAACGGGACTAGCCTACAATGAGCAGTTCTTC.

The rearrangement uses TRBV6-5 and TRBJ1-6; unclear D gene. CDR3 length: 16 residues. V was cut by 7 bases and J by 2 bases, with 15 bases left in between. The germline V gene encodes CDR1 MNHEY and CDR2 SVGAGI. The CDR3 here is CASTFSNSAYNSPLHF. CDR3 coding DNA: TGTGCCAGCACGTTTTCCAACAGTGCCTATAATTCACCCCTCCACTTT.

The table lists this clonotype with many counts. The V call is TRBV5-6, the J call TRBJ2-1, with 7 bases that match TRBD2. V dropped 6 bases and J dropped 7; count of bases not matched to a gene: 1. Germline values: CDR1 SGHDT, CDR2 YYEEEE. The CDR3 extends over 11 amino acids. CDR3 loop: CASTGGNEQFF. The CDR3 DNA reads TGTGCCAGCACCGGGGGGAATGAGCAGTTCTTC.

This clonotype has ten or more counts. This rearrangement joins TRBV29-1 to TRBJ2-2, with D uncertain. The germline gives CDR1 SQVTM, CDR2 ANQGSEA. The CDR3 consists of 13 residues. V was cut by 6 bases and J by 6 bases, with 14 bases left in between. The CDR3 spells CSVLWAIAGELFF. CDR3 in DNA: TGCAGCGTCCTATGGGCGATCGCCGGGGAGCTGTTTTTT.

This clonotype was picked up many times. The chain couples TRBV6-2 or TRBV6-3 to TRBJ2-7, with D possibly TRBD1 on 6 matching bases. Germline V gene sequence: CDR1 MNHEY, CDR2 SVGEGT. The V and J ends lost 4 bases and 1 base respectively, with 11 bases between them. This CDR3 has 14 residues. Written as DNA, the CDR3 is TGTGCCAGCAGTTGGGACACGGAGTCCTACGAGCAGTACTTC. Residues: CASSWDTESYEQYF.

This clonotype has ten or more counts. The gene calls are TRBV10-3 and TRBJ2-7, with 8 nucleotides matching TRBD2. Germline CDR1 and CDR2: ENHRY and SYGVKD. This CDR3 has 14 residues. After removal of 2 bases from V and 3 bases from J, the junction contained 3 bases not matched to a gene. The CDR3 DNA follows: TGTGCCATCAGTGAGGCGGGGGGAGTCTACGAGCAGTACTTC. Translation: CAISEAGGVYEQYF.